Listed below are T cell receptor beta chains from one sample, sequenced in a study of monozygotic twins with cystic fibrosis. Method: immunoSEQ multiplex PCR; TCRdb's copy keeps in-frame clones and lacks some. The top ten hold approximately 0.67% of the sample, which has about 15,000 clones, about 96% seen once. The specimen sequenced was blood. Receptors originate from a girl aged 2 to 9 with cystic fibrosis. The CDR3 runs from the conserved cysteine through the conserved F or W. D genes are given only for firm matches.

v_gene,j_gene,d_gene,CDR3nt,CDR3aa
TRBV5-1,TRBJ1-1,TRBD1,TGCGCCAGCAAAGCCCCAAGAACAGGGGAGGGCGGCACTGAAGCTTTCTTT,CASKAPRTGEGGTEAFF
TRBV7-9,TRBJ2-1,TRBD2,TGTGCCAGCAGTTTCACTAGCGGACCATACAATGAGCAGTTCTTC,CASSFTSGPYNEQFF
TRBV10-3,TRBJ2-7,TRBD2,TGTGCCATCAGTGACCCGGGGGGAGAGCAGTACTTC,CAISDPGGEQYF
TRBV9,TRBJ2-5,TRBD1,TGTGCCAGCAGCACGACAGGGGACGAAGGAGAGACCCAGTACTTC,CASSTTGDEGETQYF
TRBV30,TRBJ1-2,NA,TGTGCCTGGAGCCGAAGGGGCGCCTATGGCTACACCTTC,CAWSRRGAYGYTF
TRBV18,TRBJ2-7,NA,TGTGCCAGCTCACCACTGGGTGACACCCCCGGCGAGCAGTACTTC,CASSPLGDTPGEQYF
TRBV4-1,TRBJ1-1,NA,TGCGCCAGCAGCCCCCTCGTGAACACTGAAGCTTTCTTT,CASSPLVNTEAFF
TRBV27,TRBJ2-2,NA,TGTGCCAGCAGTCCCTTACAGGGCACCGGGGAGCTGTTTTTT,CASSPLQGTGELFF
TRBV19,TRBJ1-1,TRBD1,TGTGCCAGTAGTCTCCGACAGGGTGAAGCTTTCTTT,CASSLRQGEAFF
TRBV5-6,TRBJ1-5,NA,TGTGCCAGCAGCCCTGGGAACACCCAGCCCCAGCATTTT,CASSPGNTQPQHF